This T cell receptor beta chain was found in a study of T cells in tuberculosis. About the study: This South African cohort compared adolescents with or without latent tuberculosis against adults with active tuberculosis.

Sequencing was performed with immunoSEQ multiplex PCR; in TCRdb, only in-frame clones are kept and a portion is missing. The sample shows 20,000 to 25,000 clones, roughly 97% of them seen only once. Trimming cost V 3 bases and J 5 bases, with 10 bases left between them. The CDR3 covers 13 residues. Per germline, CDR1 LNHDA and CDR2 SQIVND (reference sequence). This receptor was obtained from a donor aged 10-29 years with latent tuberculosis or without tuberculosis infection. Sequencing was carried out using PBMCs. The genes are TRBV19 and TRBJ1-1; D is unresolved. CDR3 amino acids: CASSIGRGTEAFF. As DNA, the CDR3 is TGTGCCAGTAGTATTGGCCGGGGAACTGAAGCTTTCTTT.